The 7 T cell receptor beta chains in this list originate from one sample, sequenced in a study of blood T cell repertoires in COVID-19. Data came from immunoSEQ multiplex PCR; TCRdb stores just in-frame clones and leaves some out. This table has 200,000 to 300,000 clones, 75% to 90% appearing once. What was sequenced was peripheral blood. The receptors were sampled from a man aged 30-40 years with active or convalescent COVID-19.

The V call is TRBV3-1 (or the pseudogene TRBV3-2), the J call TRBJ1-1, with D unclear. The germline V gene has CDR1 LGHDT and CDR2 YNNKEL (reference sequence). The germline V and J ends were trimmed by 4 bases and 4 bases, with 10 bases remaining between them. The CDR3 runs 13 residues. Here the CDR3 DNA reads TGTGCCAGCAGCCCATTTCTCGGCACTGAAGCTTTCTTT. It yields the protein CASSPFLGTEAFF.

A single count supports this clone. The chain couples TRBV5-1 to TRBJ2-2; D call uncertain. V shed 1 base and J shed 1 base, with 8 bases lying between them. This CDR3 has 15 amino acids. Germline CDR1 is SGHRS and CDR2 is YFSETQ. Here the CDR3 reads CASSLTPGNTGELFF. For the CDR3, the DNA is TGCGCCAGCAGCTTGACCCCCGGGAACACCGGGGAGCTGTTTTTT.

This clone was recorded only once. J is TRBJ2-7 and V is TRBV2, with 7 bases aligning to TRBD1. Germline CDR1 is SNHLY and CDR2 is FYNNEI. The CDR3 is made up of 13 amino acids. V trimming: 5 bases; J trimming: 2 bases; junction bases outside the gene matches: 3. This CDR3 is CASSRDSPYEQYF. The CDR3 DNA follows: TGTGCCAGCAGTAGGGACAGCCCCTACGAGCAGTACTTC.

The rearrangement uses TRBV3-1 (or the pseudogene TRBV3-2) and TRBJ1-2; TRBD1 aligns across 7 bases. The CDR3 totals 17 residues. The germline V gene has CDR1 LGHDT and CDR2 YNNKEL (reference sequence). Trimming removed 0 bases from V and 3 bases from J; junction bases left unmatched: 10. In DNA form, the CDR3 reads TGTGCCAGCAGCCAAGAGGGACAGTCTTCGTCGGACTATGGCTACACCTTC. Its protein product is CASSQEGQSSSDYGYTF.

CDR3 DNA sequence: TGTGCCAGCAGCGTAGTGCCTGAGTCGAACACCGGGGAGCTGTTTTTT. As protein: CASSVVPESNTGELFF. The chain joins TRBV9 to TRBJ2-2; D unclear. Per germline, CDR1 SGDLS and CDR2 YYNGEE. CDR3 size: 16 residues. V was trimmed by 0 bases and J by 0 bases, leaving 9 bases between them. The complete variable domain, with remaining parts taken from reference TRBV9 and TRBJ2-2, reads DSGVTQTPKHLITATGQRVTLRCSPRSGDLSVYWYQQSLDQGLQFLIQYYNGEERAKGNILERFSAQQFPDLHSELNLSSLELGDSALYFCASSVVPESNTGELFFGEGSRLTVL.

The rearrangement links TRBV4-2 to TRBJ2-7; no firm D call. Trimming left V 0 bases short and J 4 bases short, with 13 bases between. CDR1 is LGHNA and CDR2 is YNFKEQ in the germline V gene. This CDR3 has 15 amino acids. The CDR3 sequence is CASSQDLSPGYEQYF. Written as DNA, the CDR3 is TGTGCCAGCAGCCAAGATTTAAGCCCTGGTTACGAGCAGTACTTC.

The chain links TRBV10-2 to TRBJ1-6; a weak D match, TRBD1 (5 bases). The CDR3 consists of 16 residues. V lost 4 bases and J 9 bases, leaving 19 bases between the germline ends. In germline, CDR1 is WSHSY, CDR2 SAAADI. The CDR3 DNA sequence: TGCGCCAGCAGTGGGATAGAACCGGGACTATCTTCACCCCTCCACTTT. Translating gives CASSGIEPGLSSPLHF.